These 23 T cell receptor beta chains were all obtained from the same sample, sequenced in a study of tumor-infiltrating lymphocytes in primary liver carcinoma. For blood RNA, unsorted whole blood served as the source, and germline DNA was extracted too. Starting material of about 0.45 ug total RNA yielded TCR beta cDNA via a constant-region primer. Amplification in three nested multiplex PCR rounds with slightly modified ARM-PCR gave rise to TCR beta libraries. Amplification in the first two PCR rounds was performed using TRBV1-TRBV30 forward primers and a C-beta reverse primer for approximately 10 cycles each. TCRdb passed the multiplex PCR reads through MiXCR, listing each CDR3 protein once. The table includes about 350,000 distinct CDR3 sequences, less than 75% detected once. The source material was peripheral blood. The receptors derive from a man in his forties or fifties with primary liver carcinoma and hepatitis B virus infection.

There are many counts of this clonotype. The chain recombines TRBV29-1 with TRBJ2-2; D gene ambiguous. Between the trimmed V and J ends, which lost 3 bases and 6 bases, there was a span of 8 bases. Germline V lookup: CDR1 SQVTM, CDR2 ANQGSEA. CDR3 length: 12 residues. CDR3 nucleotides: TGCAGCGTTGAGGAAGGGCCCGGGGAGCTGTTTTTT. As protein: CSVEEGPGELFF.

A word on this clonotype: At one end the junction does not follow the germline gene, possibly because of a read error. The gene calls are TRBV30 and TRBJ2-3; 12 bases align to TRBD2. Germline lookup yields CDR1 GTSNPN and CDR2 SVGIG (reference sequence). The CDR3 is 15 residues long. The CDR3 coding sequence is TGTGCCTTGAGTGTACTAGCGGGGGGCACAGATACACAGTATTTT. Protein: CALSVLAGGTDTQYF.

For this clonotype: A much larger clonotype is one base distant, so this may be a read error. This chain joins TRBV12-3 or TRBV12-4 and TRBJ1-1; unclear D gene. This CDR3 is 13 amino acids long. The CDR3 loop is CASFRSWNTEASF. In nucleotides, the CDR3 is TGTGCCAGTTTCCGTTCATGGAACACTGAAGCTTCCTTT.

A few counts support this clonotype. The V gene is TRBV4-1, the J gene TRBJ2-7; no reliable D call. The CDR3 is 19 amino acids. Germline CDR1 reads MGHRA; CDR2 reads YSYEKL. The germline V and J ends were trimmed by 1 base and 2 bases, with 24 bases remaining between them. Written as DNA, the CDR3 is TGCGCCAGCAGCCAAGTCCCTCCCGGGCCCGATTTTGGCCCCTACGAGCAGTACTTC. Its protein is CASSQVPPGPDFGPYEQYF.

As for this clonotype: This may stem from a read error, because a much larger clone lies one nucleotide away. This rearrangement joins TRBV6-5 to TRBJ2-7, with a tentative D call TRBD2 (9 bases). Per the germline V gene, CDR1 is MNHEY and CDR2 is SVGAGI. The CDR3 has 18 residues. CDR3 loop: CASSSQGARGRASYEPYF. CDR3 nucleotide sequence: TGTGCCAGCAGTTCTCAGGGGGCTCGCGGGAGGGCCAGTTACGAGCCGTACTTC.

Concerning this clonotype itself: The junction departs from the called germline gene at one end, perhaps through a read error. This chain connects TRBV11-2 to TRBJ2-7; 7 bases line up with TRBD2. The CDR3 sequence is 18 residues long. CDR1 is SGHAT, CDR2 FQNNGV, per germline. CDR3 region: CASSPRTSGRAPSCEQYF. CDR3 nucleotide sequence: TGTGCCAGCAGCCCTCGGACTAGTGGGAGGGCCCCCTCCTGCGAGCAGTACTTC. The full variable domain, with the rest looked up from reference TRBV11-2 and TRBJ2-7, is EAGVAQSPRYKIIEKRQSVAFWCNPISGHATLYWYQQILGQGPKLLIQFQNNGVVDDSQLPKDRFSAERLKGVDSTLKIQPAKLEDSAVYLCASSPRTSGRAPSCEQYFGPGTRLTVT.

Ten or more counts support this clonotype. DNA for the CDR3: TGTGCCAGCAGCTTAGAGTTCGGGGTCCAAGAGACCCAGTACTTC. This codes for CASSLEFGVQETQYF. The J gene is TRBJ2-5, the V gene TRBV11-2; D possibly corresponds to TRBD2 (5 bases). The CDR3 totals 15 residues. Trimming removed 0 bases from V and 1 base from J, with 9 bases in between. Germline CDR1 and CDR2: SGHAT and FQNNGV.

The V and J genes are TRBV10-3 and TRBJ2-3; TRBD2 is a possible D gene (5 bases). The V and J ends lost 8 bases and 0 bases respectively, with 18 bases between them. Germline CDR1 and CDR2: ENHRY and SYGVKD. The CDR3 loop spans 16 amino acids. As DNA, the CDR3 is TGTGCCATCGCGTCCCGAATCGGCGGGAGCACAGATACGCAGTATTTT. Translation gives CAIASRIGGSTDTQYF.

About this clonotype itself: The final CDR3 position lacks the conserved phenylalanine or tryptophan, pointing to a likely read error. CDR3 loop: CASSLALGVGYGYTI. As DNA, the CDR3 is TGCGCCAGCAGCTTGGCCTTAGGAGTTGGCTATGGCTACACCATC. The gene calls are TRBV5-1 and TRBJ1-2; D not certain. The CDR3 is 15 residues long. Per the germline V gene, CDR1 is SGHRS and CDR2 is YFSETQ. Trimming cost V 0 bases and J 4 bases, with 13 bases left between them.

Note on this clonotype: Sequence at one end of the junction differs from germline and may be a read error. V usage is TRBV5-6 and J usage is TRBJ2-1, with D perhaps matching TRBD2 (6 bases). CDR1 is SGHDT and CDR2 is YYEEEE in the germline V gene. CDR3 length: 16 residues. CDR3 residues: CASSLEGGNSYNEQLF. The CDR3 DNA reads TGTGCCAGCAGCTTGGAGGGCGGGAACTCCTACAATGAGCAGCTCTTC.

This clonotype was seen a handful of times. The chain employs TRBV28 and TRBJ2-2; D could derive from TRBD1 or TRBD2 (5 bases each). V was cut by 3 bases and J by 6 bases, with 11 bases left in between. Germline V gene lookup returns CDR1 MDHEN and CDR2 SYDVKM. The CDR3 loop spans 14 amino acids. The CDR3 coding sequence is TGTGCCAGCAGTTTGGGACGGGGCTCCGGGGAGCTGTTTTTT. This translates into CASSLGRGSGELFF.

The chain joins TRBV11-2 to TRBJ2-5; TRBD2 agrees at 8 bases. CDR1 and CDR2 from the germline V gene are SGHAT and FQNNGV. J was trimmed by 6 bases and V by 3 bases; bases with no gene match: 15. The CDR3 consists of 17 residues. CDR3 sequence: CASSFGPPGGPGQTQYF. DNA for the CDR3: TGTGCCAGCAGCTTTGGACCACCGGGAGGGCCCGGCCAGACCCAGTACTTC.

CDR3 bases: TGTGCCAGCAGTTACAAGGACAGGCCCGTACTAGGGCCCCAGCATTTT. Its protein is CASSYKDRPVLGPQHF. The chain joins TRBV6-2 or TRBV6-3 to TRBJ1-5; 7 nucleotides align to TRBD1. Germline V CDR1 and CDR2: MNHEY, SVGEGT. This CDR3 is built from 16 residues. Trimming at V came to 2 bases and at J to 9 bases, leaving 13 bases not matched to a gene.

In the case of this clonotype: Just one base apart from a much larger clone, this may be a read error. The chain is built from TRBV29-1 and TRBJ1-2; TRBD1 is a possible D gene (6 bases). Trimming took 6 bases from V and 8 from J, leaving 13 bases between them. The CDR3 runs 11 residues. The V gene's germline CDR1 is SQVTM and CDR2 ANQGSEA. CDR3 sequence reads: CSVQGLAGYTF. CDR3 DNA sequence: TGCAGCGTGCAGGGGCTAGCCGGCTACACCTTC.

The chain is built from TRBV11-2 and TRBJ1-2; 10 nucleotides agree with TRBD1. Germline V gene sequence: CDR1 SGHAT, CDR2 FQNNGV. This CDR3 is 14 amino acids long. V was clipped by 10 bases and J by 6 bases; unmatched bases: 11. CDR3 region: CANTVDRGQDGYTF. The CDR3 DNA reads as TGTGCCAACACCGTAGACAGGGGGCAGGATGGCTACACCTTC. Full variable domain (rest looked up from reference TRBV11-2 and TRBJ1-2): EAGVAQSPRYKIIEKRQSVAFWCNPISGHATLYWYQQILGQGPKLLIQFQNNGVVDDSQLPKDRFSAERLKGVDSTLKIQPAKLEDSAVYLCANTVDRGQDGYTFGSGTRLTVV.

Regarding this clonotype: Likely a read error: the CDR3 ends without its conserved phenylalanine or tryptophan. The J gene is TRBJ2-1, the V gene TRBV29-1; 7 bases agree with TRBD2. V was pared by 4 bases and J by 6 bases, with 6 bases of the junction left unmatched. The CDR3 loop spans 13 amino acids. The germline gives CDR1 SQVTM, CDR2 ANQGSEA. The CDR3 protein is CSVGGASGNEQFL. CDR3 bases: TGCAGCGTTGGCGGGGCTAGCGGCAATGAGCAGTTCCTC.

This clonotype was found once. V gene TRBV2 combines with J gene TRBJ1-1; D possibly corresponds to TRBD1 (5 bases). Germline V gives CDR1 SNHLY, CDR2 FYNNEI. CDR3 length: 14 residues. V gave up 4 bases and J gave up 7 bases, with 16 bases separating them. The CDR3 loop reads CASSVNGGRNEAFF. CDR3 nucleotides: TGTGCCAGCAGTGTGAATGGGGGTAGGAATGAAGCTTTCTTT.

Concerning this clonotype itself: Lacking the conserved final phenylalanine or tryptophan, this CDR3 likely reflects a read error. The rearrangement joins TRBV6-5 to TRBJ2-2; 7 bases match TRBD1. Trimming removed 4 bases from V and 3 bases from J; junction bases left unmatched: 14. This CDR3 contains 18 residues. Germline CDR1 reads MNHEY; CDR2 reads SVGAGI. The CDR3 DNA reads as TGTGCCAGCAGTTCAACAGGGGATTGGAGTGCGGACACCGGGGAGCTGTTTATT. This sequence encodes CASSSTGDWSADTGELFI.

A note on this clonotype: An end of the junction differs from the germline gene, which may be a read error. This chain connects TRBV11-2 to TRBJ2-1; possible D gene TRBD2, 7 bases. The CDR3 length is 15 residues. Per the germline V gene, CDR1 is SGHAT and CDR2 is FQNNGV. The CDR3 DNA is TGTGCCGGCTCGAGGGGGGGGAACTCCTGCAATGAGCAGTTCTTC. Protein product: CAGSRGGNSCNEQFF.

The chain joins TRBV30 to TRBJ2-3; D unclear. The CDR3 spans 15 residues. Trimming left V 0 bases short and J 1 base short, with 11 bases between. Germline CDR1 and CDR2: GTSNPN and SVGIG (reference sequence). CDR3 nucleotides: TGTGCCTGGAGTGTAATAACGTCTGGCACAGATACGCAGTATTTT. Protein product: CAWSVITSGTDTQYF. The complete variable domain, with remaining parts taken from reference TRBV30 and TRBJ2-3, reads SQTIHQWPATLVQPVGSPLSLECTVEGTSNPNLYWYRQAAGRGLQLLFYSVGIGQISSEVPQNLSASRPQDRQFILSSKKLLLSDSGFYLCAWSVITSGTDTQYFGPGTRLTVL.

This clonotype has at least ten counts. The chain joins TRBV11-3 to TRBJ1-2; possibly TRBD1 for D (5 bases). Per germline, CDR1 SGHNT and CDR2 YENEEA. This CDR3 comprises 17 residues. V shed 7 bases and J shed 6 bases, with 27 bases lying between them. The CDR3 DNA follows: TGTGCCAGCACCGAGCCGGGGGGGGGAGTCAGGGCGCATGGCTACACCTTC. This encodes CASTEPGGGVRAHGYTF.

This clonotype was seen once. The chain carries TRBV6-5 and TRBJ1-5; weak D call: TRBD1 (5 bases). The CDR3 extends over 15 amino acids. Germline V lookup: CDR1 MNHEY, CDR2 SVGAGI. V lost 5 bases and J lost 0, with 11 bases in between. The CDR3 bases are TGTGCCAGCAGTCACGACAGATATAGCAATCAGCCCCAGCATTTT. This encodes CASSHDRYSNQPQHF.

As regards this clonotype: A clone one base away is much larger, so this may be a read error. This rearrangement joins TRBV6-2 or TRBV6-3 to TRBJ1-2; D not certain. The CDR3 is 13 residues long. The V gene's germline CDR1 is MNHEY and CDR2 SVGEGT. V gave up 2 bases and J gave up 5 bases, with 9 bases separating them. The CDR3 loop is CASSYEWRYGYTF. As DNA, the CDR3 is TGTGCCAGCAGTTACGAATGGCGTTATGGCTACACCTTC.